These 17 T cell receptor beta chains came from one sample sequenced in a study of CD8 T cells in ankylosing spondylitis. Via MiXCR, TCRdb re-called the 5' RACE reads, giving one row per CDR3 protein. This sample has 700,000 or so distinct CDR3 sequences, with roughly 19% found just once. These receptors' antigens are unknown. Study-wide results and limits: There was a TCR beta motif, made of 7 to 9 highly homologous variants, that appeared characteristic of ankylosing spondylitis blood.

Specimen: blood, either unsorted or a sorted T cell fraction (not recorded which). Receptors originate from a male donor with ankylosing spondylitis.

This clonotype was counted only a few times. This chain joins TRBV27 and TRBJ2-3, with 10 bases fitting TRBD1. The CDR3 runs 19 residues. CDR1 is MNHEY and CDR2 is SMNVEV in the germline V gene (reference sequence). After removal of 5 bases from V and 4 bases from J, the junction contained 18 bases not matched to a gene. The DNA of the CDR3 is TGTGCCAGCAGTCCGAGACAGGGGGCGAGGCAGCCGGGGGCAGATACGCAGTATTTT. Protein sequence: CASSPRQGARQPGADTQYF.

This clonotype was seen more than once but under ten times. The gene calls are TRBV4-3 and TRBJ1-1; tentative D call: TRBD1 (5 bases). The CDR3 length is 13 residues. Germline V lookup: CDR1 LGHNA, CDR2 YSLEER. This chain's CDR3 is CASPASRRGKAFF. The CDR3 nucleotides read TGCGCTTCGCCGGCTTCGAGACGGGGGAAAGCTTTCTTT.

CDR3 sequence reads: CASNSAYFRSKAFF. CDR3 bases: TGTGCCAGCAACTCTGCGTACTTCAGGAGCAAGGCTTTCTTT. The V and J genes are TRBV28 and TRBJ1-1; no clear D gene. The CDR3 consists of 14 residues. Germline CDR1 is MDHEN and CDR2 is SYDVKM. With 7 bases removed from V and 11 bases from J, the gap between germline ends came to 23 bases.

This clonotype was detected ten times or more. V gene TRBV20-1 combines with J gene TRBJ2-3; D is possibly TRBD2 (6 bases). Germline CDR1 reads DFQATT; CDR2 reads SNEGSKA (reference sequence). Trimming took off 3 bases at V and 1 base at J, with 14 bases between the two ends. CDR3 size: 15 residues. This CDR3 reads CSARRFGEGTDTQYF. The DNA of the CDR3 is TGCAGTGCTAGGCGTTTCGGGGAGGGCACAGATACGCAGTATTTT.

The chain links TRBV5-4 to TRBJ1-5; D ambiguous. CDR1 and CDR2 from the germline V gene are SGHNT and YYREEE (reference sequence). The CDR3 runs 14 residues. V lost 0 bases, J lost 8 bases, and 12 bases lay in between. CDR3 protein: CASSLGPLFEPQHF. Written as DNA, the CDR3 is TGTGCCAGCAGCTTGGGCCCCCTTTTTGAGCCCCAGCATTTT. Based on the CDR3 plus reference TRBV5-4 and TRBJ1-5, the full variable domain is ETGVTQSPTHLIKTRGQQVTLRCSSQSGHNTVSWYQQALGQGPQFIFQYYREEENGRGNFPPRFSGLQFPNYSSELNVNALELDDSALYLCASSLGPLFEPQHFGDGTRLSIL.

This chain uses TRBV10-2 with TRBJ1-1; tentatively, D is TRBD1 (5 bases). Trimming removed 0 bases at V and 4 bases at J, with 12 bases between. The CDR3 runs to 15 residues. Looked up from germline, CDR1 is WSHSY and CDR2 is SAAADI. The CDR3 coding sequence is TGCGCCAGCAGTGAGTCGACCCGCGGGGGCACTGAAGCTTTCTTT. This translates into CASSESTRGGTEAFF.

CDR3 loop: CSAEGGDYGYTF. CDR3 sequence (DNA): TGCAGCGCCGAAGGGGGGGACTATGGCTACACCTTC. The J gene is TRBJ1-2, the V gene TRBV29-1, with D perhaps matching TRBD1 (6 bases). V was cut by 7 bases and J by 3 bases, with 12 bases left in between. The length of the CDR3 is 12 residues. The germline CDR1 and CDR2 sequences are SQVTM and ANQGSEA.

The rearrangement links TRBV7-9 to TRBJ2-2, with TRBD1 matching over 7 bases. The CDR3 runs to 14 residues. Germline V gene sequence: CDR1 SEHNR, CDR2 FQNEAQ (reference sequence). J lost 6 bases, V lost 8 bases, and 9 bases had no gene match. The chain's CDR3 is CASSDRARAGELFF. The CDR3 nucleotides are TGTGCCAGCTCCGACAGGGCGCGGGCCGGGGAGCTGTTTTTT.

This clonotype was counted only a few times. V is TRBV27 and J is TRBJ1-1; 8 bases map to TRBD1. V gave up 6 bases and J gave up 7 bases; unmatched junction bases: 10. This CDR3 has 14 residues. CDR1 is MNHEY, CDR2 SMNVEV, per germline (reference sequence). The CDR3 DNA is TGTGCCAGCAGGGAAACGCAGGGGGCGGGTGAAGCTTTCTTT. Protein: CASRETQGAGEAFF.

The J gene is TRBJ2-7, the V gene TRBV9; D unclear. The germline CDR1 and CDR2 sequences are SGDLS and YYNGEE. The length of the CDR3 is 16 residues. Trimming cost V 0 bases and J 3 bases, with 16 bases left between them. The CDR3 DNA follows: TGTGCCAGCAGCGTAGACCCCGATTTGAATGGCTACGAGCAGTACTTC. As protein: CASSVDPDLNGYEQYF.

There are many counts of this clonotype. The chain links TRBV4-1 to TRBJ2-3, with D perhaps TRBD1 or TRBD2 (6 bases each). The CDR3 runs 16 residues. Germline CDR1 MGHRA, CDR2 YSYEKL. Trimming took off 1 base at V and 0 bases at J, with 11 bases between the two ends. The CDR3, as DNA: TGCGCCAGCAGCCAAGTGTGGGGGGCTAGCACAGATACGCAGTATTTT. This translates into CASSQVWGASTDTQYF.

The chain recombines TRBV3-1 with TRBJ2-2; a weak D match, TRBD2 (5 bases). With 1 base removed from V and 9 bases from J, the gap between germline ends came to 9 bases. The CDR3 has 13 residues. CDR1 and CDR2 (germline): LGHDT, YNNKEL (reference sequence). The CDR3 bases are TGTGCCAGCAGCCAAGGCTCGGGATGGGAGCTGTTTTTT. Translation gives CASSQGSGWELFF. Combining the CDR3 with reference TRBV3-1 and TRBJ2-2 gives the whole variable domain DTAVSQTPKYLVTQMGNDKSIKCEQNLGHDTMYWYKQDSKKFLKIMFSYNNKELIINETVPNRFSPKSPDKAHLNLHINSLELGDSAVYFCASSQGSGWELFFGEGSRLTVL.

The chain couples TRBV6-5 to TRBJ2-7; unclear D gene. Germline V CDR1 and CDR2: MNHEY, SVGAGI. V shed 4 bases and J shed 2 bases, with 21 bases lying between them. CDR3 length: 17 residues. As DNA, the CDR3 is TGTGCCAGCAGTTCGAACCGGCAGGCTAGAGGAGCCTACGAGCAGTACTTC. Encoded protein: CASSSNRQARGAYEQYF.

The chain has TRBV14 and TRBJ2-3; the match to TRBD2 covers 7 bases. Germline CDR1 is SGHDN and CDR2 is FVKESK. The trim removed 4 bases at V and 4 bases at J, leaving 8 bases unmatched. The CDR3 extends over 15 amino acids. CDR3 coding DNA: TGTGCCAGCAGCCCCCGAGGGAGCGGGGCAGATACGCAGTATTTT. Its protein product is CASSPRGSGADTQYF.

J is TRBJ2-5 and V is TRBV9; the D is unclear. The CDR3 is made up of 15 amino acids. V lost 3 bases and J 4 bases, leaving 16 bases between the germline ends. Germline values: CDR1 SGDLS, CDR2 YYNGEE. The CDR3 region is CASSAQITLGETQYF. For the CDR3, the DNA is TGTGCCAGCAGCGCCCAAATCACACTGGGAGAGACCCAGTACTTC.

This clonotype was seen more than once but under ten times. The genes are TRBV12-3 or TRBV12-4 and TRBJ1-6; a weak D match, TRBD1 (5 bases). Deletions cut 2 bases from V and 7 bases from J, with 15 bases between. The CDR3 loop spans 16 amino acids. The CDR3 spells CASSLKGGGGNSPLHF. CDR3 nucleotide sequence: TGTGCCAGCAGTTTAAAGGGTGGTGGGGGGAATTCACCCCTCCACTTT.

In DNA form, the CDR3 reads TGTGCCAGCAGTTTACCCACTAGCGGAGGTGACAATGAGCAGTTCTTC. As protein: CASSLPTSGGDNEQFF. This chain uses TRBV28 with TRBJ2-1; 8 nucleotides match TRBD2. Trimming at V came to 2 bases and at J to 5 bases, leaving 8 bases not matched to a gene. Germline lookup yields CDR1 MDHEN and CDR2 SYDVKM. The CDR3 extends over 16 amino acids.